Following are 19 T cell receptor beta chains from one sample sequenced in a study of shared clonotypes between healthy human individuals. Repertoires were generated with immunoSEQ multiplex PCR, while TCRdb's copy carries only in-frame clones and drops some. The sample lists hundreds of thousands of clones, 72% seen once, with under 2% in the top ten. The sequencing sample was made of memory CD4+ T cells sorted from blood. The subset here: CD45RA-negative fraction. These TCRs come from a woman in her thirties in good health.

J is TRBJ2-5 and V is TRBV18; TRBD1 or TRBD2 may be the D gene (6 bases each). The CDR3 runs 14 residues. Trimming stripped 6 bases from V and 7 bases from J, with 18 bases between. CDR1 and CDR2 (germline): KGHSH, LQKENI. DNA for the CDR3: TGTGCCAGCTCTCATGACAGGCTCGGGGGGACCCAGTACTTC. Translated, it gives CASSHDRLGGTQYF. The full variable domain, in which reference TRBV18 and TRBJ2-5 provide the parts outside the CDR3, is NAGVMQNPRHLVRRRGQEARLRCSPMKGHSHVYWYRQLPEEGLKFMVYLQKENIIDESGMPKERFSAEFPKEGPSILRIQQVVRGDSAAYFCASSHDRLGGTQYFGPGTRLLVL.

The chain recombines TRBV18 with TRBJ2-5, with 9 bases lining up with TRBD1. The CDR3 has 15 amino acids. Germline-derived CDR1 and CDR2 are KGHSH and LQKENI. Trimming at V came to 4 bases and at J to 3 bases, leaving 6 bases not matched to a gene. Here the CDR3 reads CASSLFDRGEETQYF. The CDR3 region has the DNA TGTGCCAGCTCACTCTTTGACAGGGGGGAAGAGACCCAGTACTTC.

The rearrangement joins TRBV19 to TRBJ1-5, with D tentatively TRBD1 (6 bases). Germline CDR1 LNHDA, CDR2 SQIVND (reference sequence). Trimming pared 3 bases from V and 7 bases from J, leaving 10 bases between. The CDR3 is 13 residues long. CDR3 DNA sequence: TGTGCCAGTAGTATGAGGGGGAGCCAGCCCCAGCATTTT. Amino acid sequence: CASSMRGSQPQHF.

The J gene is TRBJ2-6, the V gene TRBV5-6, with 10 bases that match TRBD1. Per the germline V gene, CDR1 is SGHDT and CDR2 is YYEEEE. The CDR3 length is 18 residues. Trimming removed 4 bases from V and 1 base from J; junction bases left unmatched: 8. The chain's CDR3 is CASSRGQGRISGANVLTF. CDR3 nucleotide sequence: TGTGCCAGCAGCCGGGGACAGGGGAGAATATCTGGGGCCAACGTCCTGACTTTC.

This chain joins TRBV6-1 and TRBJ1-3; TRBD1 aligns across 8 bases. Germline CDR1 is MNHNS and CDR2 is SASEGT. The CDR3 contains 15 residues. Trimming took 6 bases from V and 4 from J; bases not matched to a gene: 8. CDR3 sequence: CASRGTGGIGNTIYF. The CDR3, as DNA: TGTGCCAGCAGAGGAACAGGGGGGATCGGAAACACCATATATTTT.

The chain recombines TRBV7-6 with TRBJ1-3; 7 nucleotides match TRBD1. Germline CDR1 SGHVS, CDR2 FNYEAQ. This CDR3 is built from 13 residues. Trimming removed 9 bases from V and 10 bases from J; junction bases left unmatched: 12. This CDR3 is CASHQTGSGTIYF. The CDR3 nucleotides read TGTGCCAGTCATCAGACAGGGTCAGGAACCATATATTTT.

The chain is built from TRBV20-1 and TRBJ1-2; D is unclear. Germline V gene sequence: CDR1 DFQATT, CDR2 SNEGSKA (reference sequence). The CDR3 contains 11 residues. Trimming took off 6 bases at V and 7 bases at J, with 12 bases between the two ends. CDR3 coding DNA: TGCAGTGCCGCCTCCTATGGTGGCTACACCTTC. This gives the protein CSAASYGGYTF.

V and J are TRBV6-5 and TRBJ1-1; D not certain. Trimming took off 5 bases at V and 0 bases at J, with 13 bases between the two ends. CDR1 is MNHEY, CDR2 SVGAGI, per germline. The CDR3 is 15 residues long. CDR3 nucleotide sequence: TGTGCCAGCAGTAACCAACAACTTTTGAACACTGAAGCTTTCTTT. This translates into CASSNQQLLNTEAFF.

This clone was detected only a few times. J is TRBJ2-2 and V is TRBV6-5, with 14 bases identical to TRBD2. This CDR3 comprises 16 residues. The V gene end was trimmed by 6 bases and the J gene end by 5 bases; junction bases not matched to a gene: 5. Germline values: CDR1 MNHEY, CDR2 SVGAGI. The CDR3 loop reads CASRYGTSGRTGELFF. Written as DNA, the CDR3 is TGTGCCAGCAGATACGGGACTAGCGGGAGAACCGGGGAGCTGTTTTTT.

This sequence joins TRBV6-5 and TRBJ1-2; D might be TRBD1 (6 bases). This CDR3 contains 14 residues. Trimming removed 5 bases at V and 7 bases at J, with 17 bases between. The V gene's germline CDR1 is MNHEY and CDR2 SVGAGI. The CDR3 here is CASSRETGFFGYTF. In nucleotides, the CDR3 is TGTGCCAGCAGTCGGGAGACAGGTTTTTTTGGCTACACCTTC.

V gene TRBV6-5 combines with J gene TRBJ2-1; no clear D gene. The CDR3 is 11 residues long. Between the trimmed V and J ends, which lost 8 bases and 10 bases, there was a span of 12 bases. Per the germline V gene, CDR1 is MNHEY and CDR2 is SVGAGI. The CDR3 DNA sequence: TGTGCCAGCGGGTATGTGGACGAGCAGTTCTTC. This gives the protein CASGYVDEQFF.

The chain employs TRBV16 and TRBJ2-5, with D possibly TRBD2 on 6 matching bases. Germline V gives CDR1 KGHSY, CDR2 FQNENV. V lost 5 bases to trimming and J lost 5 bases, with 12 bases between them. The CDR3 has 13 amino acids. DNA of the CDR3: TGTGCCAGCAGCACGGAGGGCCGGGAGACCCAGTACTTC. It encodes CASSTEGRETQYF.

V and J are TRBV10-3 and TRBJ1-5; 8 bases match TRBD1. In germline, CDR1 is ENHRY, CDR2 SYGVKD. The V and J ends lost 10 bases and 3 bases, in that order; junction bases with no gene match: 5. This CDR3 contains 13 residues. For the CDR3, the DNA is TGTGCCACCCAGGACAGGGACAATCAGCCCCAGCATTTT. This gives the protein CATQDRDNQPQHF.

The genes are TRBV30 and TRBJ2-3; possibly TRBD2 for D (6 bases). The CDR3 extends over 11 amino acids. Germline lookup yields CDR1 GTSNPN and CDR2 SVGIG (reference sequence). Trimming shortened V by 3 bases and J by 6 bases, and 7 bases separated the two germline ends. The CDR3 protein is CAWREGDTQYF. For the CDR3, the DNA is TGTGCCTGGAGGGAGGGGGATACGCAGTATTTT.

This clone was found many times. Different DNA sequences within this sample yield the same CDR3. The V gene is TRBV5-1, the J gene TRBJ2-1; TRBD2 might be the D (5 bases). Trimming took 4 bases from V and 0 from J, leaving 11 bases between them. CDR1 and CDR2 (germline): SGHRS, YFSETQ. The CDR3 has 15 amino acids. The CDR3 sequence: CASSLDTSSYNEQFF. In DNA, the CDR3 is TGCGCCAGCAGCCTGGATACTAGCTCCTACAATGAGCAGTTCTTC.

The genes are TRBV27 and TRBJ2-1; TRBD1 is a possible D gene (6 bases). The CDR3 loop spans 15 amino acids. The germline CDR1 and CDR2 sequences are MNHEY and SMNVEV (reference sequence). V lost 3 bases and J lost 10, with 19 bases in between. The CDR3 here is CASSFRQESSSEQFF. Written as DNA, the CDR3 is TGTGCCAGCAGTTTTCGACAGGAGTCGTCTTCCGAGCAGTTCTTC.

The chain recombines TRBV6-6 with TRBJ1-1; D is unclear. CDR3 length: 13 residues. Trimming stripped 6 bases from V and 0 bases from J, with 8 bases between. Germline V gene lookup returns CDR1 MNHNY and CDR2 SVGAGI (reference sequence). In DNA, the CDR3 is TGTGCCAGCAGCCGCAAATTGAACACTGAAGCTTTCTTT. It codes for CASSRKLNTEAFF.

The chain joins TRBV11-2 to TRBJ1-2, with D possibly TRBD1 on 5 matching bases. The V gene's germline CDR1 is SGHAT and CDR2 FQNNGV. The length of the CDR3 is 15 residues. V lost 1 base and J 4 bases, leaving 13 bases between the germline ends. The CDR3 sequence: CASSLGVGGVYGYTF. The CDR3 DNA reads TGTGCCAGCAGCTTAGGTGTCGGGGGAGTCTATGGCTACACCTTC.

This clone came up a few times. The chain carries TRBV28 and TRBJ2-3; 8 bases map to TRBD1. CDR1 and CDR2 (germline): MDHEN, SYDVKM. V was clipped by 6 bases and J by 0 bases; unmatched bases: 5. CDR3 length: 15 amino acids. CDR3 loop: CASSLTGASTDTQYF. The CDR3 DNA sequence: TGTGCCAGCAGCTTGACAGGGGCCAGCACAGATACGCAGTATTTT.